Below are 24 T cell receptor beta chains sequenced from a single sample in a study of blood T cell repertoires in COVID-19. TCRdb's table, derived via immunoSEQ multiplex PCR, lists solely in-frame clones and lacks some. The sample has approximately 300,000 clones; about 89% are singletons. The specimen sequenced was peripheral blood. The receptors shown here come from a young man with acute or convalescent COVID-19.

The V gene is TRBV19, the J gene TRBJ2-7; 9 bases line up with TRBD1. V dropped 5 bases and J dropped 2; count of bases not matched to a gene: 10. The CDR3 length is 16 residues. The germline gives CDR1 LNHDA, CDR2 SQIVND (reference sequence). DNA for the CDR3: TGTGCCAGTAGTGCCGGAAGGACAGGGGTCACCTACGAGCAGTACTTC. This codes for CASSAGRTGVTYEQYF.

The CDR3 coding sequence is TGTGCCAGCAGGGGGACAGGGAGTCAGCCCCAGCATTTT. Amino acid sequence: CASRGTGSQPQHF. This chain connects TRBV27 to TRBJ1-5; 9 bases map to TRBD1. Trimming cost V 6 bases and J 6 bases; bases outside gene matches: 3. The CDR3 runs to 13 residues. The germline V gene encodes CDR1 MNHEY and CDR2 SMNVEV (reference sequence).

The V gene is TRBV5-1, the J gene TRBJ2-1, with 7 nucleotides matching TRBD1. The CDR3 totals 12 residues. Losses at the gene ends were 0 bases for V and 10 bases for J; bases not matched to a gene: 1. CDR1 and CDR2 (germline): SGHRS, YFSETQ. CDR3 in amino acids: CASSLADREQFF. The CDR3 nucleotides are TGCGCCAGCAGCTTGGCGGACAGGGAGCAGTTCTTC.

This clone was observed a few times. The chain recombines TRBV7-9 with TRBJ2-7, with 8 bases lining up with TRBD1. The CDR3 extends over 14 amino acids. Germline loops: CDR1 SEHNR, CDR2 FQNEAQ (reference sequence). The V and J ends lost 5 bases and 6 bases, in that order; junction bases with no gene match: 9. The CDR3 loop is CASSPGQGVGEQYF. The DNA of the CDR3 is TGTGCCAGCAGCCCCGGACAGGGAGTCGGCGAGCAGTACTTC.

V is TRBV7-3 and J is TRBJ2-6; D gene unclear. V lost 3 bases to trimming and J lost 4 bases, with 16 bases between them. CDR3 length: 17 amino acids. Germline-derived CDR1 and CDR2 are SGHTA and FQGTGA. This CDR3 is CASSFGGVFAGANVLTF. In nucleotides, the CDR3 is TGTGCCAGCAGCTTCGGCGGTGTTTTTGCCGGGGCCAACGTCCTGACTTTC.

This clone appeared once. The V gene is TRBV4-1, the J gene TRBJ2-7; 7 bases are a match to TRBD1. CDR3 length equals 15 residues. The V segment lost 2 bases and the J segment 1 base; nucleotides outside the gene matches: 5. The germline CDR1 and CDR2 sequences are MGHRA and YSYEKL. The CDR3 here is CASSQYRDSSYEQYF. The CDR3 DNA reads TGCGCCAGCAGCCAATACCGGGACAGTTCCTACGAGCAGTACTTC.

This clone was detected a few times. This CDR3 reads CAGDRGNYGYTF. CDR3 nucleotide sequence: TGTGCCGGCGACAGGGGTAACTATGGCTACACCTTC. The V and J genes are TRBV2 and TRBJ1-2; 8 bases are shared with TRBD1. Germline loops: CDR1 SNHLY, CDR2 FYNNEI. V lost 11 bases to trimming and J lost 1 base; unmatched junction nucleotides: 3. The CDR3 sequence is 12 residues long. The full variable domain, with the rest looked up from reference TRBV2 and TRBJ1-2, is EPEVTQTPSHQVTQMGQEVILRCVPISNHLYFYWYRQILGQKVEFLVSFYNNEISEKSEIFDDQFSVERPDGSNFTLKIRSTKLEDSAMYFCAGDRGNYGYTFGSGTRLTVV.

This clone was picked up one time. The V gene is TRBV19, the J gene TRBJ2-7; maybe TRBD2 (5 bases). Germline loops: CDR1 LNHDA, CDR2 SQIVND (reference sequence). The CDR3 totals 15 residues. V lost 8 bases to trimming and J lost 5 bases, with 22 bases between them. The CDR3, as DNA: TGTGCCAGTCGCGCTCTATACGCTCCCGGGAACGAGCAGTACTTC. It encodes CASRALYAPGNEQYF.

J is TRBJ1-5 and V is TRBV2, with a weak D call TRBD1 (5 bases). Germline values: CDR1 SNHLY, CDR2 FYNNEI. V gave up 6 bases and J gave up 0 bases, with 9 bases separating them. The CDR3 extends over 14 amino acids. CDR3 DNA: TGTGCCAGCAGGGGGACTACTAGCAATCAGCCCCAGCATTTT. Protein: CASRGTTSNQPQHF.

The rearrangement uses TRBV7-9 and TRBJ2-2; TRBD2 aligns across 8 bases. Germline CDR1 SEHNR, CDR2 FQNEAQ (reference sequence). The CDR3 covers 13 residues. Trimming removed 5 bases from V and 4 bases from J; junction bases left unmatched: 0. CDR3 bases: TGTGCCAGCAGCCGGGGGGGCACCGGGGAGCTGTTTTTT. Amino acid sequence: CASSRGGTGELFF.

The V gene is TRBV9, the J gene TRBJ2-1, with a possible D match to TRBD2 (5 bases). The germline gives CDR1 SGDLS, CDR2 YYNGEE. V gave up 6 bases and J gave up 4 bases, with 8 bases separating them. The CDR3 length is 12 residues. The CDR3 spells CASTRDYNEQFF. CDR3 coding DNA: TGTGCCAGCACCCGGGATTACAATGAGCAGTTCTTC.

The V and J genes are TRBV5-1 and TRBJ1-2; the match to TRBD1 covers 7 bases. CDR3 length: 14 amino acids. V was pared by 4 bases and J by 2 bases, with 5 bases of the junction left unmatched. Germline CDR1 reads SGHRS; CDR2 reads YFSETQ. CDR3 sequence reads: CASSRGQSNYGYTF. The CDR3 coding sequence is TGCGCCAGCAGCCGGGGACAGTCCAACTATGGCTACACCTTC.

The V gene is TRBV5-1, the J gene TRBJ1-2, with 8 bases matching TRBD1. There are 13 residues in the CDR3. V dropped 6 bases and J dropped 6; count of bases not matched to a gene: 7. In germline, CDR1 is SGHRS, CDR2 YFSETQ. In DNA, the CDR3 is TGCGCCAGCAATGCGGCAGGGGGCCATGGCTACACCTTC. It translates to CASNAAGGHGYTF.

The rearrangement links TRBV9 to TRBJ1-2, with 8 bases that match TRBD1. In germline, CDR1 is SGDLS, CDR2 YYNGEE. The CDR3 is made up of 14 amino acids. The V gene end was trimmed by 3 bases and the J gene end by 7 bases; junction bases not matched to a gene: 8. CDR3: CASSGQGPMFGYTF. CDR3 DNA: TGTGCCAGCAGCGGACAGGGGCCAATGTTTGGCTACACCTTC.

The rearrangement joins TRBV3-1 (or the pseudogene TRBV3-2) to TRBJ2-3; 9 bases agree with TRBD2. In germline, CDR1 is LGHDT, CDR2 YNNKEL (reference sequence). This CDR3 has 15 residues. V was clipped by 0 bases and J by 5 bases; unmatched bases: 3. CDR3 sequence: CASSQEQRGVDTQYF. Here the CDR3 DNA reads TGTGCCAGCAGCCAAGAGCAGCGGGGGGTAGATACGCAGTATTTT.

A word on this clone: This specimen includes other DNA sequences encoding the same CDR3. The CDR3 sequence is CASSSTGNQPQHF. The CDR3 coding sequence is TGTGCCAGCAGTTCTACAGGGAATCAGCCCCAGCATTTT. The chain employs TRBV28 and TRBJ1-5, with a weak D call TRBD1 (6 bases). CDR1 is MDHEN and CDR2 is SYDVKM in the germline V gene. Trimming pared 4 bases from V and 4 bases from J, leaving 8 bases between. The CDR3 is made up of 13 amino acids. Full variable domain (missing parts from reference TRBV28 and TRBJ1-5): DVKVTQSSRYLVKRTGEKVFLECVQDMDHENMFWYRQDPGLGLRLIYFSYDVKMKEKGDIPEGYSVSREKKERFSLILESASTNQTSMYLCASSSTGNQPQHFGDGTRLSIL.

The J gene is TRBJ2-7, the V gene TRBV5-1; weak D call: TRBD1 (6 bases). Trimming left V 2 bases short and J 4 bases short, with 13 bases between. Per the germline V gene, CDR1 is SGHRS and CDR2 is YFSETQ. CDR3 length equals 14 residues. The CDR3 coding sequence is TGCGCCAGCAGCTTCCAAAGACAGGTTTACGAGCAGTACTTC. Amino acids: CASSFQRQVYEQYF.

This CDR3 is CAWSLGQGNTEAFF. Written as DNA, the CDR3 is TGTGCCTGGAGCCTGGGACAGGGAAACACTGAAGCTTTCTTT. V and J are TRBV30 and TRBJ1-1; 9 bases align to TRBD1. The CDR3 has 14 residues. Germline lookup yields CDR1 GTSNPN and CDR2 SVGIG (reference sequence). J lost 2 bases, V lost 3 bases, and 4 bases had no gene match.

The rearrangement uses TRBV6-2 or TRBV6-3 and TRBJ2-1, with TRBD2 identical over 7 bases. The germline CDR1 and CDR2 sequences are MNHEY and SVGEGT. This CDR3 region has 18 residues. V was clipped by 0 bases and J by 1 base; unmatched bases: 9. CDR3 region: CASSYSNRKRGSYNEQFF. The CDR3 region has the DNA TGTGCCAGCAGTTACTCGAATCGGAAGCGGGGATCCTACAATGAGCAGTTCTTC.

The J gene is TRBJ2-1, the V gene TRBV11-2, with TRBD1 matching over 12 bases. The germline V gene has CDR1 SGHAT and CDR2 FQNNGV. The CDR3 runs 16 residues. After removal of 5 bases from V and 6 bases from J, the junction contained 8 bases not matched to a gene. This chain's CDR3 is CASSRNRDRGPNEQFF. The DNA for the CDR3 is TGTGCCAGCAGCCGAAACCGGGACAGGGGGCCCAATGAGCAGTTCTTC.

The V call is TRBV7-2, the J call TRBJ2-3, with TRBD2 as a possible D gene (5 bases). V lost 5 bases and J lost 2, with 14 bases in between. The CDR3 runs 15 residues. Germline V gene sequence: CDR1 SGHTA, CDR2 FQGNSA. CDR3 protein: CASSRPAGYTDTQYF. CDR3 in DNA: TGTGCCAGCAGCCGGCCGGCGGGTTACACAGATACGCAGTATTTT.

V usage is TRBV7-9 and J usage is TRBJ2-5; weak D call: TRBD1 (5 bases). The CDR3 consists of 13 residues. V was pared by 2 bases and J by 4 bases, with 8 bases between. Germline loops: CDR1 SEHNR, CDR2 FQNEAQ (reference sequence). The DNA for the CDR3 is TGTGCCAGCAGCTTACAGGGATCAGAGACCCAGTACTTC. This translates into CASSLQGSETQYF.

V is TRBV28 and J is TRBJ2-6; the D is unclear. Trimming cost V 4 bases and J 0 bases, with 16 bases left between them. The CDR3 loop spans 18 amino acids. The germline gives CDR1 MDHEN, CDR2 SYDVKM. The DNA of the CDR3 is TGTGCCAGCAGTTCGTGGGCAGTTCAAGGCTCTGGGGCCAACGTCCTGACTTTC. Encoded protein: CASSSWAVQGSGANVLTF.

The rearrangement uses TRBV7-9 and TRBJ2-2, with 14 bases aligning to TRBD2. The germline CDR1 and CDR2 sequences are SEHNR and FQNEAQ (reference sequence). The CDR3 spans 19 residues. The trim removed 6 bases at V and 0 bases at J, leaving 9 bases unmatched. For the CDR3, the DNA is TGTGCCAGCAGACAACCGACTAGCGGGAGGGCCGCGAACACCGGGGAGCTGTTTTTT. This codes for CASRQPTSGRAANTGELFF.